This T cell receptor beta chain was captured in a study of T cells in Graves' hyperthyroidism and ophthalmopathy. This clonotype was picked up many times. The CDR3 runs to 15 residues. J was trimmed by 8 bases and V by 7 bases; bases with no gene match: 12. The CDR3 regions of TCR beta were amplified from RNA transcripts. HTBI primers drove first-round RT-PCR of the TCR CDR3. TCRdb independently ran MiXCR on the multiplex PCR reads; one entry per CDR3 protein. Here the sample spans some 720,000 distinct CDR3 sequences, around 17% being singletons. Input material: blood. The V call is TRBV12-3 or TRBV12-4, the J call TRBJ2-1; 9 positions match TRBD2. This TCR derives from a man in his late teens or twenties with Graves' hyperthyroidism. CDR3 DNA sequence: TGTGCCAGCACCACGTGGCGGGAGGGCCGGGATGAGCAGTTCTTC. Translating it yields CASTTWREGRDEQFF.